A selection of T cell receptor beta chains follows, all from one sample in a study of blood T cell repertoires in COVID-19. Clones were sequenced by immunoSEQ multiplex PCR, and TCRdb holds only the in-frame ones, with some missing. The profile shows around 190,000 clones, 80% to 90% of them singletons. Material for sequencing was peripheral blood. The receptor source for this set is a man aged 18-30 years who had recovered from COVID-19. Both conserved end residues are part of each CDR3. The order of the fields is clone size, J gene, D gene, V gene, CDR3 protein, CDR3 DNA. A D gene is named only where the DNA matches it firmly. Clone size is shown for a subset of rows, as once, few, many or a class of expanded clone.

abundance: .
j_gene: TRBJ1-5
d_gene: TRBD1
v_gene: TRBV4-1
CDR3aa: CASSQELGRGQPQHF
CDR3nt: TGCGCCAGCAGCCAAGAATTAGGCAGGGGGCAGCCCCAGCATTTT

abundance: .
j_gene: TRBJ2-5
d_gene: TRBD1
v_gene: TRBV24-1
CDR3aa: CATSVGQGETQYF
CDR3nt: TGTGCCACCAGTGTCGGACAGGGAGAGACCCAGTACTTC

abundance: .
j_gene: TRBJ1-3
d_gene: TRBD1
v_gene: TRBV27
CDR3aa: CASSARGLGNTIYF
CDR3nt: TGTGCCAGCAGTGCCAGGGGGCTTGGAAACACCATATATTTT

abundance: .
j_gene: TRBJ2-7
d_gene: .
v_gene: TRBV18
CDR3aa: CASSYTGRRNSYEQYF
CDR3nt: TGTGCCAGCTCATATACGGGAAGGCGGAATTCCTACGAGCAGTACTTC

abundance: .
j_gene: TRBJ2-7
d_gene: .
v_gene: TRBV19
CDR3aa: CASSAVLAAEQYF
CDR3nt: TGTGCCAGTAGTGCCGTCCTAGCTGCCGAGCAGTACTTC

abundance: .
j_gene: TRBJ1-2
d_gene: TRBD1
v_gene: TRBV4-3
CDR3aa: CASSRDRLDYGYTF
CDR3nt: TGCGCCAGTAGCCGGGACAGACTAGACTATGGCTACACCTTC

abundance: .
j_gene: TRBJ2-5
d_gene: TRBD2
v_gene: TRBV5-7
CDR3aa: CASSLAVRENAETQYF
CDR3nt: TGTGCCAGCAGCTTGGCGGTGCGGGAGAACGCAGAGACCCAGTACTTC

abundance: .
j_gene: TRBJ2-7
d_gene: .
v_gene: TRBV7-8
CDR3aa: CASSNRDYNYEQYF
CDR3nt: TGTGCCAGCAGCAACCGGGATTATAACTACGAGCAGTACTTC

abundance: .
j_gene: TRBJ2-7
d_gene: TRBD1
v_gene: TRBV5-5
CDR3aa: CASSLGQTSYEQYF
CDR3nt: TGTGCCAGCAGCCTGGGACAGACCTCCTACGAGCAGTACTTC

abundance: .
j_gene: TRBJ2-7
d_gene: .
v_gene: TRBV24-1
CDR3aa: CATSGAGKHEQYF
CDR3nt: TGTGCCACCAGTGGAGCAGGGAAGCACGAGCAGTACTTC

abundance: .
j_gene: TRBJ2-7
d_gene: .
v_gene: TRBV18
CDR3aa: CASSPQSYEQYF
CDR3nt: TGTGCCAGCTCCCCCCAATCCTACGAGCAGTACTTC

abundance: once
j_gene: TRBJ1-6
d_gene: .
v_gene: TRBV18
CDR3aa: CASSPKGDSPLHF
CDR3nt: TGTGCCAGCTCCCCTAAGGGGGATTCACCCCTCCACTTT

abundance: .
j_gene: TRBJ2-7
d_gene: TRBD1
v_gene: TRBV18
CDR3aa: CASSPGTGASYEQYF
CDR3nt: TGTGCCAGCTCACCAGGGACAGGGGCCTCCTACGAGCAGTACTTC

abundance: .
j_gene: TRBJ1-6
d_gene: .
v_gene: TRBV4-1
CDR3aa: CASSLPGLEGYNSPLHF
CDR3nt: TGCGCCAGCAGCTTACCCGGGTTAGAGGGTTATAATTCACCCCTCCACTTT

abundance: .
j_gene: TRBJ2-1
d_gene: .
v_gene: TRBV5-1
CDR3aa: CASSPTVGASYNEQFF
CDR3nt: TGCGCCAGCAGCCCAACGGTGGGCGCCTCCTACAATGAGCAGTTCTTC

abundance: .
j_gene: TRBJ2-7
d_gene: TRBD1
v_gene: TRBV5-8
CDR3aa: CASSRTGVYEQYF
CDR3nt: TGTGCCAGCAGTCGGACAGGGGTCTACGAGCAGTACTTC

abundance: .
j_gene: TRBJ2-1
d_gene: .
v_gene: TRBV27
CDR3aa: CASSFLPGGYNEQFF
CDR3nt: TGTGCCAGCAGTTTCCTTCCAGGGGGGTACAATGAGCAGTTCTTC

abundance: .
j_gene: TRBJ2-3
d_gene: TRBD1
v_gene: TRBV7-9
CDR3aa: CASSPGGGTDTQYF
CDR3nt: TGTGCCAGCAGCCCAGGGGGTGGTACAGATACGCAGTATTTT

abundance: .
j_gene: TRBJ2-7
d_gene: .
v_gene: TRBV5-1
CDR3aa: CASSSIRGGSYEQYF
CDR3nt: TGCGCCAGCAGCTCCATTCGAGGGGGTTCCTACGAGCAGTACTTC

abundance: .
j_gene: TRBJ1-1
d_gene: .
v_gene: TRBV5-6
CDR3aa: CASSLPTNTEAFF
CDR3nt: TGTGCCAGCAGCTTACCGACAAACACTGAAGCTTTCTTT

abundance: .
j_gene: TRBJ2-5
d_gene: TRBD2
v_gene: TRBV7-8
CDR3aa: CASSGRRTSSRETQYF
CDR3nt: TGTGCCAGCAGCGGAAGGAGGACTAGTTCACGAGAGACCCAGTACTTC

abundance: .
j_gene: TRBJ2-2
d_gene: .
v_gene: TRBV21-1
CDR3aa: CASSVQGSNTGELFF
CDR3nt: TGTGCCAGCAGCGTACAGGGGTCGAACACCGGGGAGCTGTTTTTT

abundance: .
j_gene: TRBJ2-3
d_gene: TRBD1
v_gene: TRBV7-6
CDR3aa: CASSLAQGRSLADTQYF
CDR3nt: TGTGCCAGCAGCTTAGCACAGGGGCGATCCCTCGCAGATACGCAGTATTTT

abundance: once
j_gene: TRBJ2-7
d_gene: .
v_gene: TRBV7-9
CDR3aa: CASSDGSSYEQYF
CDR3nt: TGTGCCAGCAGTGACGGGAGCTCCTACGAGCAGTACTTC

abundance: .
j_gene: TRBJ2-7
d_gene: .
v_gene: TRBV5-1
CDR3aa: CASSLHPGQGTYEQYF
CDR3nt: TGCGCCAGCAGCCTCCACCCGGGACAAGGCACCTACGAGCAGTACTTC

abundance: .
j_gene: TRBJ2-7
d_gene: TRBD2
v_gene: TRBV5-1
CDR3aa: CASSPSGSSYEQYF
CDR3nt: TGCGCCAGCAGCCCAAGCGGGAGTTCGTACGAGCAGTACTTC

abundance: .
j_gene: TRBJ1-5
d_gene: TRBD1
v_gene: TRBV27
CDR3aa: CASSLQTGAQPQHF
CDR3nt: TGTGCCAGCAGTTTACAGACAGGGGCTCAGCCCCAGCATTTT

abundance: .
j_gene: TRBJ2-4
d_gene: .
v_gene: TRBV19
CDR3aa: CASVEGGAKNIQYF
CDR3nt: TGTGCCAGTGTCGAGGGGGGGGCCAAAAACATTCAGTACTTC

abundance: .
j_gene: TRBJ2-3
d_gene: TRBD2
v_gene: TRBV29-1
CDR3aa: CSVERAGGRDTQYF
CDR3nt: TGCAGCGTTGAGAGAGCGGGAGGGCGGGATACGCAGTATTTT

abundance: .
j_gene: TRBJ1-3
d_gene: TRBD1
v_gene: TRBV18
CDR3aa: CASSSFLQGSGNTIYF
CDR3nt: TGTGCCAGCTCATCTTTTCTACAGGGGTCAGGAAACACCATATATTTT

abundance: .
j_gene: TRBJ1-5
d_gene: TRBD1
v_gene: TRBV18
CDR3aa: CASSSGQGAPNQPQHF
CDR3nt: TGTGCCAGCTCATCGGGACAGGGGGCTCCCAATCAGCCCCAGCATTTT

abundance: .
j_gene: TRBJ1-5
d_gene: .
v_gene: TRBV3-1/TRBV3-2
CDR3aa: CASSQLTLVFQPQHF
CDR3nt: TGTGCCAGCAGCCAACTGACATTAGTATTCCAGCCCCAGCATTTT

abundance: .
j_gene: TRBJ1-5
d_gene: .
v_gene: TRBV6-1
CDR3aa: CASSDQGRANQPQHF
CDR3nt: TGTGCCAGCAGTGACCAAGGCAGGGCGAATCAGCCCCAGCATTTT

abundance: .
j_gene: TRBJ2-7
d_gene: TRBD1
v_gene: TRBV7-2
CDR3aa: CASSQNTGDEQYF
CDR3nt: TGTGCCAGCAGCCAGAATACAGGGGACGAGCAGTACTTC

abundance: .
j_gene: TRBJ2-1
d_gene: TRBD2
v_gene: TRBV3-1/TRBV3-2
CDR3aa: CASSRLGLAGVANEQFF
CDR3nt: TGTGCCAGCAGCCGCCTGGGACTAGCGGGAGTCGCTAATGAGCAGTTCTTC

abundance: .
j_gene: TRBJ2-7
d_gene: .
v_gene: TRBV21-1
CDR3aa: CASSKGGPYEQYF
CDR3nt: TGTGCCAGCAGCAAAGGCGGTCCCTACGAGCAGTACTTC

abundance: .
j_gene: TRBJ2-1
d_gene: .
v_gene: TRBV5-1
CDR3aa: CASSSLQGNNEQFF
CDR3nt: TGCGCCAGCAGCTCCCTACAGGGTAACAATGAGCAGTTCTTC

abundance: .
j_gene: TRBJ1-4
d_gene: .
v_gene: TRBV30
CDR3aa: CAWNLEVATNEKLFF
CDR3nt: TGTGCCTGGAACCTTGAGGTTGCAACTAATGAAAAACTGTTTTTT

abundance: .
j_gene: TRBJ2-6
d_gene: .
v_gene: TRBV18
CDR3aa: CASSPAGANVLTF
CDR3nt: TGTGCCAGCTCACCCGCGGGGGCCAACGTCCTGACTTTC

abundance: .
j_gene: TRBJ1-1
d_gene: .
v_gene: TRBV30
CDR3aa: CAWSRSGTEAFF
CDR3nt: TGTGCCTGGAGTAGATCCGGGACTGAAGCTTTCTTT

abundance: .
j_gene: TRBJ2-5
d_gene: .
v_gene: TRBV9
CDR3aa: CASSATGVEETQYF
CDR3nt: TGTGCCAGCAGCGCAACCGGGGTGGAGGAGACCCAGTACTTC

abundance: .
j_gene: TRBJ2-1
d_gene: .
v_gene: TRBV5-4
CDR3aa: CASSLVLNNEQFF
CDR3nt: TGTGCCAGCAGCTTGGTACTAAACAATGAGCAGTTCTTC

abundance: .
j_gene: TRBJ2-5
d_gene: .
v_gene: TRBV5-4
CDR3aa: CASSSPGAGETQYF
CDR3nt: TGTGCCAGCAGCTCACCAGGGGCCGGGGAGACCCAGTACTTC

abundance: .
j_gene: TRBJ2-7
d_gene: .
v_gene: TRBV18
CDR3aa: CASSPPTLIYEQYF
CDR3nt: TGTGCCAGCTCACCACCAACCCTAATCTACGAGCAGTACTTC

abundance: .
j_gene: TRBJ1-4
d_gene: TRBD1
v_gene: TRBV2
CDR3aa: CASNGQGARNEKLFF
CDR3nt: TGTGCCAGCAATGGACAGGGGGCCCGGAATGAAAAACTGTTTTTT

abundance: .
j_gene: TRBJ2-2
d_gene: TRBD1
v_gene: TRBV2
CDR3aa: CASTWGQETGELFF
CDR3nt: TGTGCCAGCACTTGGGGACAGGAGACCGGGGAGCTGTTTTTT

abundance: .
j_gene: TRBJ2-7
d_gene: .
v_gene: TRBV4-3
CDR3aa: CASSQEREVAYEQYF
CDR3nt: TGCGCCAGCAGCCAAGAACGTGAGGTAGCCTACGAGCAGTACTTC

abundance: .
j_gene: TRBJ2-1
d_gene: .
v_gene: TRBV7-2
CDR3aa: CASSLALTGTTREQFF
CDR3nt: TGTGCCAGCAGCTTAGCCCTGACAGGCACCACACGGGAGCAGTTCTTC

abundance: .
j_gene: TRBJ2-3
d_gene: .
v_gene: TRBV29-1
CDR3aa: CSVGHTGSGDTQYF
CDR3nt: TGCAGCGTTGGCCACACAGGGAGTGGAGATACGCAGTATTTT

abundance: .
j_gene: TRBJ1-2
d_gene: .
v_gene: TRBV28
CDR3aa: CASFTGLNGYTF
CDR3nt: TGTGCCAGCTTTACAGGGCTAAATGGCTACACCTTC

abundance: .
j_gene: TRBJ2-1
d_gene: TRBD2
v_gene: TRBV6-5
CDR3aa: CASARTSGNNEQFF
CDR3nt: TGTGCCAGCGCTAGGACTAGCGGGAACAATGAGCAGTTCTTC

abundance: .
j_gene: TRBJ2-1
d_gene: TRBD2
v_gene: TRBV5-5
CDR3aa: CASSLAGTSGANEQFF
CDR3nt: TGTGCCAGCAGCTTGGCCGGGACTAGCGGAGCGAATGAGCAGTTCTTC

abundance: .
j_gene: TRBJ2-6
d_gene: .
v_gene: TRBV3-1/TRBV3-2
CDR3aa: CASSDPRAGANVLTF
CDR3nt: TGTGCCAGCAGCGACCCCAGGGCTGGGGCCAACGTCCTGACTTTC